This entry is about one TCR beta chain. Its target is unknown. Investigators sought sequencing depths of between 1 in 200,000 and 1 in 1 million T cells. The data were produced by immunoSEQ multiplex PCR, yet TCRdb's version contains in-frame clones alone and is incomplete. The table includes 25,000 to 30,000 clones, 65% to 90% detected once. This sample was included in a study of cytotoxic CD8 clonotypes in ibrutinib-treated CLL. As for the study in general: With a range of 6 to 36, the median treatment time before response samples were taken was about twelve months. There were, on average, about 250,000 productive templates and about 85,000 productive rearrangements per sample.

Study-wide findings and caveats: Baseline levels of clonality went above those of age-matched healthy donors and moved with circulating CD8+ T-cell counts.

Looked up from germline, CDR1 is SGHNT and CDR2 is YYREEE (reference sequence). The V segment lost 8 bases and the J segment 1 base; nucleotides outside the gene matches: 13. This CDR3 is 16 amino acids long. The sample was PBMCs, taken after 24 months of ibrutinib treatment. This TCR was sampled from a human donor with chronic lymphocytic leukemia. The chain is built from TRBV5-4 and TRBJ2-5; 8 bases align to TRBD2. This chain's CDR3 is CASAAGAGGPQETQYF. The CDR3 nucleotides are TGTGCCAGTGCGGCTGGCGCGGGGGGACCCCAAGAGACCCAGTACTTC.